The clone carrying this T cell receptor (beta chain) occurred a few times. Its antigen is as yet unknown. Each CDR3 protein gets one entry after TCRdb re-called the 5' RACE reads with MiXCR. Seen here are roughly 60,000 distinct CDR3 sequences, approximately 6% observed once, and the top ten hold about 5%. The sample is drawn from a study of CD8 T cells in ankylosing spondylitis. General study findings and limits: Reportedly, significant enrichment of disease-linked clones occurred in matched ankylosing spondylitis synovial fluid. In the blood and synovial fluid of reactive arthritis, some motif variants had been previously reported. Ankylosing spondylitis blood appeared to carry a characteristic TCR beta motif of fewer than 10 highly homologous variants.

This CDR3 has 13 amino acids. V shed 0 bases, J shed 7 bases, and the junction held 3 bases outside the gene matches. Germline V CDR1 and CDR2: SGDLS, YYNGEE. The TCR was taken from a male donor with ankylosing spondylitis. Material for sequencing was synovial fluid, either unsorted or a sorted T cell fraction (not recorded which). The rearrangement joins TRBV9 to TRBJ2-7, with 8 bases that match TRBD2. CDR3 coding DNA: TGTGCCAGCAGCGTAGCGGGAGGGGGAGAGCAGTACTTC. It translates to CASSVAGGGEQYF.